This T cell receptor beta chain was documented in a study of sequential checkpoint blockade in melanoma. In the study overall: First-line arms were nivolumab then ipilimumab, or the reverse, randomized 1:1. Both treatment sequences were followed by maintenance nivolumab.

Produced via immunoSEQ multiplex PCR; TCRdb's table is partial and in-frame only. In the table there are more than 30,000 clones, about 88% of which are singletons. Documented treatment: randomized to nivolumab then ipilimumab (arm A) or the reverse (arm B). DNA-damaging chemotherapy had not been given to any patient beforehand. Live CD3+CD8+ CD19− CD56− cells were sorted from PBMCs. This CDR3 has 14 amino acids. The germline V gene has CDR1 SGHVS and CDR2 FNYEAQ. Trimming shortened V by 7 bases and J by 7 bases, and 19 bases separated the two germline ends. V gene TRBV7-6 combines with J gene TRBJ1-2; weak D call: TRBD1 (5 bases). Material: CD8+ T cells sorted from blood (inferred from file names), obtained from a patient given nivolumab and ipilimumab in sequence. This clonotype originated in a human donor with melanoma. Written as DNA, the CDR3 is TGTGCCAGCACCCCGGGGGGAGGGTCTGGTGGCTACACCTTC. Protein product: CASTPGGGSGGYTF.